One sample yielded the 4 T cell receptor beta chains listed below, sequenced in a study of cytomegalovirus exposure and HLA in healthy donors. Primers included in the PCR were 60 Vbeta and 13 Jbeta primers. TCRdb keeps only in-frame clones here, not all; method: immunoSEQ multiplex PCR. The table lists 150,000 to 200,000 clones, roughly 77% of them singletons. The sample consisted of PBMCs. The receptors come from a woman between 50 and 59 years old in good health and CMV-seronegative.

As regards this clone: One end of the junction does not line up with germline, which may come from a read error. The rearrangement uses TRBV5-4 and TRBJ2-3; 9 positions agree with TRBD2. Per germline, CDR1 SGHNT and CDR2 YYREEE (reference sequence). The CDR3 spans 16 residues. DNA of the CDR3: TGTGCCAGCAGTTTGGCGACTAGCGGAAAAACAGATACGCAGTATTTT. It is translated as CASSLATSGKTDTQYF. Based on the CDR3 plus reference TRBV5-4 and TRBJ2-3, the full variable domain is ETGVTQSPTHLIKTRGQQVTLRCSSQSGHNTVSWYQQALGQGPQFIFQYYREEENGRGNFPPRFSGLQFPNYSSELNVNALELDDSALYLCASSLATSGKTDTQYFGPGTRLTVL.

The chain links TRBV6-5 to TRBJ1-2; D is unresolved. This CDR3 has 12 amino acids. Trimming took 5 bases from V and 0 from J, leaving 4 bases between them. CDR1 and CDR2 (germline): MNHEY, SVGAGI. This CDR3 reads CASSPSNYGYTF. The CDR3, as DNA: TGTGCCAGCAGTCCTTCTAACTATGGCTACACCTTC.

The chain employs TRBV5-1 and TRBJ1-2, with D uncertain. The CDR3 has 14 residues. The V end was cut by 5 bases, the J end by 4 bases, with 15 bases between. CDR1 and CDR2 (germline): SGHRS, YFSETQ. The CDR3 sequence: CASREPQSFYGYTF. CDR3 coding DNA: TGCGCCAGCAGAGAGCCACAGAGCTTCTATGGCTACACCTTC.

V gene TRBV15 combines with J gene TRBJ1-1, with 8 bases identical to TRBD1. Germline CDR1 reads LNHNV; CDR2 reads YYDKDF (reference sequence). V lost 5 bases, J lost 3 bases, and 8 bases stayed unmatched. The CDR3 totals 15 residues. The CDR3 nucleotides read TGTGCCACCAGCGCCCAGGGGGCGCGGGACACTGAAGCTTTCTTT. Amino acid sequence: CATSAQGARDTEAFF.